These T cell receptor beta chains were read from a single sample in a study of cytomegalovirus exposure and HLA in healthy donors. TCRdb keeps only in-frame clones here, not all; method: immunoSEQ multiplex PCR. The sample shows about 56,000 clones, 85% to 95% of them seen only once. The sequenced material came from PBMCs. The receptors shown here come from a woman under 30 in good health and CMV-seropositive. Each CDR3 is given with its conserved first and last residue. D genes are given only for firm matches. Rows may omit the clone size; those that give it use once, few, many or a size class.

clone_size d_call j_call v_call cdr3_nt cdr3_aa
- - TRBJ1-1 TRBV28 TGTGCCAGCGACTCCGGACAGATGAACACTGAAGCTTTCTTT CASDSGQMNTEAFF
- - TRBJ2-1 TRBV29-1 TGCAGCGTACGGACAGCCTACAATGAGCAGTTCTTC CSVRTAYNEQFF
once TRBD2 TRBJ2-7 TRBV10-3 TGTGCCATCAGTGACCGCGGGAGCACATACGAGCAGTACTTC CAISDRGSTYEQYF
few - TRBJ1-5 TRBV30 TGTGCCTGGAGTAACAGGAGAGGTCAGCCCCAGCATTTT CAWSNRRGQPQHF
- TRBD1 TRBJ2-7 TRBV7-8 TGTGCCAGCAGCTTATTGGAAACCGGGACAGCGAGGTACGAGCAGTACTTC CASSLLETGTARYEQYF
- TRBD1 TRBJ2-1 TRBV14 TGTGCCAGCAGCCGAACCGGGACAGGGTTTCAGAATGAGCAGTTCTTC CASSRTGTGFQNEQFF
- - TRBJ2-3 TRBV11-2 TGTGCCAGCAGCCTCCGTCCCCCGGTGACAGATACGCAGTATTTT CASSLRPPVTDTQYF
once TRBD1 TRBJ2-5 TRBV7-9 TGTGCCAGCAGCTTCGGACAGGGAGGAGAGACCCAGTACTTC CASSFGQGGETQYF
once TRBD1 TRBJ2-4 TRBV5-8 TGTGCCAGCAGCGTCAGACAGGGGGCCGGTAAAAACATTCAGTACTTC CASSVRQGAGKNIQYF
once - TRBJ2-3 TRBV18 TGTGCCAGCTCACCAGTGCGGCTGGAAACAGATACGCAGTATTTT CASSPVRLETDTQYF
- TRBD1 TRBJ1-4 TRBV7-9 TGTGCCAGCAGCCCACAGACAGGGAACCCCCACCTGTTTTTT CASSPQTGNPHLFF
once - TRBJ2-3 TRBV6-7 TGTGCCAGCAGTTACTCCGTTAGGGGTCATACGCAGTATTTT CASSYSVRGHTQYF
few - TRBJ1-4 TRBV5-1 TGCGCCAGCAGCTTGTGGGCAGGGAAGGGTGAAAAACTGTTTTTT CASSLWAGKGEKLFF
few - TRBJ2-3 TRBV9 TGTGCCAGCAGCGTAGCTTTTGTCTTCGGTACAGATACGCAGTATTTT CASSVAFVFGTDTQYF
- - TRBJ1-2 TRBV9 TGTGCCAGCAGCGTAGCAGACAGCAGCGGCTACACCTTC CASSVADSSGYTF
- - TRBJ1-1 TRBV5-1 TGCGCCAGCAGCCCGGGTGGAGGAGGTACTGAAGCTTTCTTT CASSPGGGGTEAFF
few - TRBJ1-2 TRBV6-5 TGTGCCAGTGCTCGTGGGCAGAACTATGGCTACACCTTC CASARGQNYGYTF
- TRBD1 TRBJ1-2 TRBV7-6 TGTGCCAGCAGCCCTACCCTGGGGACAGCAAACTATGGCTACACCTTC CASSPTLGTANYGYTF
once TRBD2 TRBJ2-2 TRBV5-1 TGCGCCAGCAGCTCGGCGGGGACTACGAACACCGGGGAGCTGTTTTTT CASSSAGTTNTGELFF
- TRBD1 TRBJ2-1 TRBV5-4 TGTGCCAGCCTAGGACCATTCAACCGGGACAGGGTCCAGTTCTTC CASLGPFNRDRVQFF
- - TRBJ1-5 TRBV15 TGTGCCACCAGCGGGGGGGGGAAAAATCAGCCCCAGCATTTT CATSGGGKNQPQHF
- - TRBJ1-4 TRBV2 TGTGCCAGCACGAGGGGAGGTGAAAAACTGTTTTTT CASTRGGEKLFF
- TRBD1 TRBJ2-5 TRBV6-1 TGTGCCAGCAGTGAAATCGATACCGGGACAGGGGGCAGAGAGACCCAGTACTTC CASSEIDTGTGGRETQYF
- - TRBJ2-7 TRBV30 TGTGCCTGGAGTGTATCAGGGTCCGAGCAGTACTTC CAWSVSGSEQYF
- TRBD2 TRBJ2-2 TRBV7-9 TGTGCCAGCAGCTTAGGGCGGGGGGGCCTGAGCGGAGCCGGGGAGCTGTTTTTT CASSLGRGGLSGAGELFF
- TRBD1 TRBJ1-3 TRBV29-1 TGCAGCGTTGTTCCTGACAGGGCCCCCTCTGGAAACACCATATATTTT CSVVPDRAPSGNTIYF
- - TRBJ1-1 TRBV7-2 TGTGCCAGCAGCTCCAGGGTAGGGAACACTGAAGCTTTCTTT CASSSRVGNTEAFF
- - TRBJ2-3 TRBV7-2 TGTGCCAGCAGCTTATCAGTGGCAGATACGCAGTATTTT CASSLSVADTQYF
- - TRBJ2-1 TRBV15 TGTGCCACCAGCAGAGGGGACTTAAGCTCCTACAATGAGCAGTTCTTC CATSRGDLSSYNEQFF